The 24 T cell receptor beta chains below come from one sample, sequenced in a study of beta chain features in type 1 diabetes. General study points: When Type 1 diabetes patients were examined, their TCRB CDR3s proved moderately but significantly shorter in all four CD4+ subsets.

Expressed TCRB transcripts got sequenced, as all isolated RNA was reverse transcribed. Using immunoSEQ multiplex PCR, the repertoire was profiled, and TCRdb retains in-frame clones only, with some absent. The sample yields under 300,000 clones, 15% to 20% seen once. Their recognized antigens are unknown. The sequenced sample was naive CD4+ T cells from blood. Receptors were obtained from a man aged 30 to 45 with type 1 diabetes.

The genes are TRBV7-2 and TRBJ2-7, with unresolved D. The ends were cut back, 2 bases at V and 2 bases at J, with 7 bases in the middle. This CDR3 is 13 amino acids long. Germline V gene sequence: CDR1 SGHTA, CDR2 FQGNSA. CDR3 sequence reads: CASSLTDTYEQYF. The CDR3 bases are TGTGCCAGCAGCTTAACAGACACCTACGAGCAGTACTTC. Supplemented by reference TRBV7-2 and TRBJ2-7, the full variable domain reads GAGVSQSPSNKVTEKGKDVELRCDPISGHTALYWYRQSLGQGLEFLIYFQGNSAPDKSGLPSDRFSAERTGGSVSTLTIQRTQQEDSAVYLCASSLTDTYEQYFGPGTRLTVT.

The rearrangement joins TRBV7-9 to TRBJ2-3, with D possibly being TRBD2 (6 bases). The CDR3 has 12 amino acids. The V end lost 5 bases, the J end lost 7 bases, and 10 bases lay between the germline ends. CDR1 and CDR2 from the germline V gene are SEHNR and FQNEAQ (reference sequence). The CDR3 is CASSRSGNTQYF. As DNA, the CDR3 is TGTGCCAGCAGCCGTAGCGGTAATACGCAGTATTTT.

This chain uses TRBV4-3 with TRBJ1-2; D call uncertain. V shed 1 base and J shed 4 bases, with 10 bases lying between them. The CDR3 covers 14 residues. The germline CDR1 and CDR2 sequences are LGHNA and YSLEER. The CDR3 reads CASSQAAASYGYTF. The CDR3 bases are TGCGCCAGCAGCCAAGCGGCGGCGAGCTATGGCTACACCTTC.

Concerning this clone: One junction end disagrees with the germline gene, perhaps due to a read error. This chain connects TRBV30 to TRBJ2-1; the D gene is possibly TRBD2 (5 bases). From germline, CDR1 is GTSNPN and CDR2 SVGIG (reference sequence). This CDR3 region has 15 residues. In DNA, the CDR3 is TGTGCCTGGTGTGTACGTCTAGCAGGTTACAATGAGCAGTTCTTC. It encodes CAWCVRLAGYNEQFF.

The V and J genes are TRBV4-1 and TRBJ2-2; D is unclear. The CDR3 is made up of 13 amino acids. The V end was cut by 5 bases, the J end by 5 bases, with 9 bases between. The germline gives CDR1 MGHRA, CDR2 YSYEKL. In DNA form, the CDR3 reads TGCGCCAGCAGCGAAGTGGGGACCGGGGAGCTGTTTTTT. This translates into CASSEVGTGELFF.

This clone was seen a handful of times. This chain connects TRBV9 to TRBJ1-5; D remains ambiguous. Per the germline V gene, CDR1 is SGDLS and CDR2 is YYNGEE. With 4 bases removed from V and 4 bases from J, the gap between germline ends came to 9 bases. The CDR3 extends over 13 amino acids. CDR3 residues: CASSPNSNQPQHF. Here the CDR3 DNA reads TGTGCCAGCAGCCCTAACAGTAATCAGCCCCAGCATTTT.

This sequence joins TRBV6-6 and TRBJ2-1; D unresolved. The CDR3 runs 13 residues. Deletions cut 2 bases from V and 4 bases from J, with 6 bases between. Per the germline V gene, CDR1 is MNHNY and CDR2 is SVGAGI (reference sequence). The CDR3 DNA reads as TGTGCCAGCAGTTACCCAGGATACAATGAGCAGTTCTTC. Its translation: CASSYPGYNEQFF.

This clone was seen only a few times. J is TRBJ2-2 and V is TRBV29-1; 11 bases are a match to TRBD2. Germline V CDR1 and CDR2: SQVTM, ANQGSEA. J was trimmed by 4 bases and V by 4 bases; bases with no gene match: 8. This CDR3 spans 16 amino acids. In DNA form, the CDR3 reads TGCAGCGTTGGGCGCGGGACTAGCGGAAGCACCGGGGAGCTGTTTTTT. It yields the protein CSVGRGTSGSTGELFF.

This clone was recorded a few times. The rearrangement uses TRBV14 and TRBJ2-1; 9 positions match TRBD1. V trimming: 2 bases; J trimming: 13 bases; junction bases outside the gene matches: 6. This CDR3 has 13 amino acids. The germline gives CDR1 SGHDN, CDR2 FVKESK. The CDR3 loop is CASSQSGQGLQFF. The DNA for the CDR3 is TGTGCCAGCAGCCAATCGGGACAGGGTCTTCAGTTCTTC. Complete variable domain (other parts from reference TRBV14 and TRBJ2-1): EAGVTQFPSHSVIEKGQTVTLRCDPISGHDNLYWYRRVMGKEIKFLLHFVKESKQDESGMPNNRFLAERTGGTYSTLKVQPAELEDSGVYFCASSQSGQGLQFFGPGTRLTVL.

There are a few counts of this clone. The V and J genes are TRBV30 and TRBJ1-5; D gene unclear. The CDR3 is 13 residues long. From germline, CDR1 is GTSNPN and CDR2 SVGIG (reference sequence). V was cut by 1 base and J by 5 bases, with 9 bases left in between. DNA for the CDR3: TGTGCCTGGAGTGCTCTTTCTGATCAGCCCCAGCATTTT. Amino acid sequence: CAWSALSDQPQHF.

V usage is TRBV14 and J usage is TRBJ1-2; D remains ambiguous. V lost 2 bases to trimming and J lost 8 bases, with 12 bases between them. The CDR3 has 13 amino acids. In germline, CDR1 is SGHDN, CDR2 FVKESK. In nucleotides, the CDR3 is TGTGCCAGCAGCCAATACCTCTCAGGAGGCTACACCTTC. This encodes CASSQYLSGGYTF.

This rearrangement joins TRBV6-1 to TRBJ2-5, with D possibly being TRBD1 (5 bases). The CDR3 is made up of 11 amino acids. Per the germline V gene, CDR1 is MNHNS and CDR2 is SASEGT. Between the trimmed V and J ends, which lost 8 bases and 5 bases, there was a span of 9 bases. The CDR3: CASQGGETQYF. The CDR3 nucleotides read TGTGCCAGCCAGGGTGGGGAGACCCAGTACTTC.

The sample holds a few counts of this clone. The chain's CDR3 is CASRLLAGGTDTQYF. The CDR3 region has the DNA TGTGCCAGCCGTCTACTAGCGGGAGGGACAGATACGCAGTATTTT. This sequence joins TRBV6-1 and TRBJ2-3, with 13 positions matching TRBD2. Trimming cost V 8 bases and J 3 bases; bases outside gene matches: 5. CDR1 and CDR2 (germline): MNHNS, SASEGT. The CDR3 has 15 amino acids.

In this sample, this clone turned up a few times. The chain uses TRBV18 and TRBJ2-1, with TRBD1 matching 9 bases. Germline lookup yields CDR1 KGHSH and CDR2 LQKENI. Trimming removed 6 bases from V and 8 bases from J; junction bases left unmatched: 11. This CDR3 spans 15 amino acids. The CDR3 region is CASSTSTGGIHEQFF. Here the CDR3 DNA reads TGTGCCAGCTCTACCAGCACAGGGGGCATCCATGAGCAGTTCTTC.

On this clone itself: The same CDR3 arises from other DNA sequences in this sample as well. The CDR3 DNA follows: TGTGCCAGCAGCTTAGCAGGGAACTCCTACAATGAGCAGTTCTTC. It encodes CASSLAGNSYNEQFF. The genes are TRBV7-2 and TRBJ2-1; D is unclear. Trimming removed 0 bases from V and 0 bases from J, with 6 bases in between. The CDR3 extends over 15 amino acids. Germline V lookup: CDR1 SGHTA, CDR2 FQGNSA.

The chain is built from TRBV29-1 and TRBJ2-3, with 9 bases identical to TRBD2. The V segment lost 1 base and the J segment 5 bases; nucleotides outside the gene matches: 4. Per the germline V gene, CDR1 is SQVTM and CDR2 is ANQGSEA. The CDR3 length is 14 residues. This CDR3 reads CSVEAGLARDTQYF. As DNA, the CDR3 is TGCAGCGTTGAAGCCGGACTAGCGAGAGATACGCAGTATTTT.

This clone has a handful of counts. The genes are TRBV27 and TRBJ2-3; TRBD1 aligns across 9 bases. The V gene's germline CDR1 is MNHEY and CDR2 SMNVEV (reference sequence). Unmatched junction bases numbered 8, after V lost 6 bases and J lost 4 bases. The length of the CDR3 is 15 residues. CDR3 sequence (DNA): TGTGCCAGCAGATCCATACAGGGGGCATCAGATACGCAGTATTTT. Translation gives CASRSIQGASDTQYF.

In its sample, this clone was seen once. V is TRBV7-3 and J is TRBJ2-4; 8 bases are shared with TRBD1. The CDR3 sequence is 17 residues long. The J segment lost 0 bases and the V segment lost 5 bases, leaving 9 bases of the junction unmatched. The V gene's germline CDR1 is SGHTA and CDR2 FQGTGA. CDR3 nucleotides: TGTGCCAGCAGCCCTACCGGGACAGGTTTAGCCAAAAACATTCAGTACTTC. It yields the protein CASSPTGTGLAKNIQYF.

The table lists this clone with a few counts. The chain carries TRBV16 and TRBJ1-2; D ambiguous. The ends were cut back, 0 bases at V and 0 bases at J, with 8 bases in the middle. There are 15 residues in the CDR3. The V gene's germline CDR1 is KGHSY and CDR2 FQNENV. Here the CDR3 DNA reads TGTGCCAGCAGCCAATCCCAGTCAGCTAACTATGGCTACACCTTC. Protein product: CASSQSQSANYGYTF.

The chain recombines TRBV6-6 with TRBJ1-1; D is undetermined. CDR3 size: 12 residues. Trimming shortened V by 8 bases and J by 4 bases, and 11 bases separated the two germline ends. The germline V gene encodes CDR1 MNHNY and CDR2 SVGAGI (reference sequence). CDR3 DNA sequence: TGTGCCAGCCGCCCCCTGGGCACTGAAGCTTTCTTT. Translating it yields CASRPLGTEAFF.

This sequence joins TRBV29-1 and TRBJ1-1; D is perhaps TRBD1 (6 bases). V was clipped by 5 bases and J by 8 bases, with 12 bases between them. The V gene's germline CDR1 is SQVTM and CDR2 ANQGSEA. The CDR3 runs 11 residues. The CDR3 DNA reads TGCAGCGTTCACAGGGTTGGAGAAGCTTTCTTT. This sequence encodes CSVHRVGEAFF.

The chain combines TRBV21-1 with TRBJ2-7; the listed D gene, TRBD2, was not tested against the DNA. TRBV21-1 is recorded as a pseudogene. This CDR3 comprises 16 residues. For the CDR3, the DNA is TGTGCCAGCAGCCCCGAGCGGGGGATGAGCTCCTACGAGCAGTACTTC. It encodes CASSPERGMSSYEQYF.

In this sample, this clone turned up a few times. The chain combines TRBV29-1 with TRBJ2-7; D may be TRBD2 (5 bases). Trimming pared 4 bases from V and 6 bases from J, leaving 10 bases between. Germline CDR1 reads SQVTM; CDR2 reads ANQGSEA. The CDR3 is 11 residues long. The CDR3 DNA reads as TGCAGCGTTGGTAGCGCTCTCGAGCAGTACTTC. Translated: CSVGSALEQYF.

J is TRBJ2-5 and V is TRBV4-1; D may be TRBD1 (6 bases). This CDR3 is built from 15 residues. Germline CDR1 and CDR2: MGHRA and YSYEKL. The V end lost 4 bases, the J end lost 1 base, and 13 bases lay between the germline ends. The CDR3 spells CASSPTEGVQETQYF. CDR3 DNA: TGCGCCAGCAGCCCCACTGAGGGGGTCCAAGAGACCCAGTACTTC.